Listed below are T cell receptor beta chains from one sample, sequenced in a study of blood T cell repertoires in COVID-19. TCRdb's copy holds only in-frame clones and misses some; the assay was immunoSEQ multiplex PCR. Of 120,000 or so clones detected, around 85% appear once; the ten largest clones hold about 2.5%. The sample comprised peripheral blood. All receptors derive from a middle-aged man with acute or convalescent COVID-19. The CDR3 runs from the conserved cysteine through the conserved F or W.

J gene: TRBJ1-1
V gene: TRBV28
CDR3 protein: CASSLQRVGTEAFF

J gene: TRBJ2-2
V gene: TRBV28
CDR3 protein: CASSPWRGRTGELFF

J gene: TRBJ2-3
V gene: TRBV10-3
CDR3 protein: CAISDTSGGADTQYF

J gene: TRBJ1-2
V gene: TRBV19
CDR3 protein: CASSIAGYGYTF

J gene: TRBJ2-6
V gene: TRBV2
CDR3 protein: CASSESLGRGISGANVLTF

J gene: TRBJ1-1
V gene: TRBV28
CDR3 protein: CASRSAGGNTEAFF

J gene: TRBJ1-1
V gene: TRBV21-1
CDR3 protein: CAKPYGDTEAFF

J gene: TRBJ1-4
V gene: TRBV5-4
CDR3 protein: CASSAGGGATNEKLFF

J gene: TRBJ2-1
V gene: TRBV10-1
CDR3 protein: CASSEGGGSGYNEQFF

J gene: TRBJ1-1
V gene: TRBV19
CDR3 protein: CASSIRRENTEAFF

J gene: TRBJ2-2
V gene: TRBV5-1
CDR3 protein: CASSLEFSRNTGELFF

J gene: TRBJ2-1
V gene: TRBV7-6
CDR3 protein: CASSFTSGLDEQFF

J gene: TRBJ2-1
V gene: TRBV5-1
CDR3 protein: CASSLRSSGRGNEQFF

J gene: TRBJ2-6
V gene: TRBV7-3
CDR3 protein: CASSSAGTSGWSGANVLTF

J gene: TRBJ1-2
V gene: TRBV15
CDR3 protein: CATSRLGTGWHGYTF

J gene: TRBJ2-1
V gene: TRBV7-3
CDR3 protein: CASSPEGQTYNEQFF

J gene: TRBJ2-7
V gene: TRBV7-9
CDR3 protein: CASSLERRVYEQYF

J gene: TRBJ1-2
V gene: TRBV29-1
CDR3 protein: CSVESLPGGLGYGYTF

J gene: TRBJ1-2
V gene: TRBV28
CDR3 protein: CASRPPGGARGYTF

J gene: TRBJ1-2
V gene: TRBV11-2
CDR3 protein: CASSSRAGYTF

J gene: TRBJ1-2
V gene: TRBV9
CDR3 protein: CASSVAAGHLGYGYTF

J gene: TRBJ2-5
V gene: TRBV7-7
CDR3 protein: CASSLATRGETQYF

J gene: TRBJ2-5
V gene: TRBV6-8
CDR3 protein: CASSFYRMGRGRIWEETQYF

J gene: TRBJ2-1
V gene: TRBV6-6
CDR3 protein: CASSSHWSSYNEQFF

J gene: TRBJ2-2
V gene: TRBV7-9
CDR3 protein: CASSLSLWPTTGELFF

J gene: TRBJ1-2
V gene: TRBV25-1
CDR3 protein: CASSGRDRGPYGYTF

J gene: TRBJ2-3
V gene: TRBV7-7
CDR3 protein: CASSPTASPLTDTQYF

J gene: TRBJ2-3
V gene: TRBV5-1
CDR3 protein: CASRNPGGTDTQYF

J gene: TRBJ2-3
V gene: TRBV3-1/TRBV3-2
CDR3 protein: CASSQGQGIGVTQYF

J gene: TRBJ2-2
V gene: TRBV6-5
CDR3 protein: CASSWGRTGELFF

J gene: TRBJ2-7
V gene: TRBV5-1
CDR3 protein: CASRSAYEQYF

J gene: TRBJ1-5
V gene: TRBV5-1
CDR3 protein: CASSLAGQGSQPQHF

J gene: TRBJ2-5
V gene: TRBV5-4
CDR3 protein: CASSLDRGSRETQYF

J gene: TRBJ1-2
V gene: TRBV2
CDR3 protein: CASSTTDGQGDGYTF

J gene: TRBJ2-2
V gene: TRBV27
CDR3 protein: CASFPSGTRNTGELFF

J gene: TRBJ2-5
V gene: TRBV3-1/TRBV3-2
CDR3 protein: CASSHPGTRRKETQYF

J gene: TRBJ1-2
V gene: TRBV9
CDR3 protein: CASSPRTGQPNYGYTF

J gene: TRBJ2-1
V gene: TRBV2
CDR3 protein: CASRPFLLAGGAYNEQFF

J gene: TRBJ1-2
V gene: TRBV6-5
CDR3 protein: CASSYSRGSLYGYTF

J gene: TRBJ2-5
V gene: TRBV5-4
CDR3 protein: CASRKDPDSQETQYF

J gene: TRBJ2-7
V gene: TRBV28
CDR3 protein: CASSLCGFGTGVRCEQYF

J gene: TRBJ1-1
V gene: TRBV7-6
CDR3 protein: CASSHATGMNTEAFF

J gene: TRBJ2-7
V gene: TRBV7-8
CDR3 protein: CASSPRQGPTYEQYF

J gene: TRBJ1-5
V gene: TRBV18
CDR3 protein: CASSPTGINQPQHF

J gene: TRBJ1-1
V gene: TRBV12-3/TRBV12-4
CDR3 protein: CASRPAGGTEAFF